This T cell receptor (beta chain) was identified in a study of technical replicates of blood from a handful of donors. This clone occurred once. The V gene end was trimmed by 6 bases and the J gene end by 8 bases; junction bases not matched to a gene: 4. From germline, CDR1 is SNHLY and CDR2 FYNNEI. The CDR3 sequence is 14 residues long. Measured with immunoSEQ multiplex PCR; TCRdb has only the in-frame clones, and not every one. The data hold roughly 76,000 clones, with about 86% observed a single time. This TCR derives from a human donor in good health. Some clones in this sample may be carry-over from other donors' samples. The genes are TRBV2 and TRBJ2-1; 13 bases map to TRBD2. The source material was PBMCs. CDR3 sequence: CASSGTSGKDEQFF. CDR3 DNA: TGTGCCAGCAGCGGGACTAGCGGGAAGGATGAGCAGTTCTTC.